A single sample gave rise to the 14 T cell receptor beta chains below, sequenced in a study of blood T cells in healthy people across ages. Alongside a J-beta primer mix, a sample-barcoded 5' primer served in a second PCR lasting about 7 to 12 cycles. MiXCR, run by TCRdb on the 5' RACE reads, gives a single entry per CDR3 protein. The sample lists 780,000 or so distinct CDR3 sequences; about 61% were seen once. The sample was blood. These receptors originate from a man aged 35 to 55 in good health.

DNA for the CDR3: TGTGCCAGCCAATCGCTAGCGGGAGACTACCGCGAGCAGTACTTC. Amino acids: CASQSLAGDYREQYF. The V call is TRBV25-1, the J call TRBJ2-4, with 10 nucleotides matching TRBD2. The J call may be wrong; the DNA end is better matched by TRBJ2-7. CDR3 length: 15 amino acids. CDR1 is MGHDK, CDR2 SYGVNS, per germline.

The V call is TRBV4-3, the J call TRBJ2-1, with D possibly TRBD2 on 6 matching bases. Trimming took 4 bases from V and 10 from J, leaving 20 bases between them. In germline, CDR1 is LGHNA, CDR2 YSLEER. The CDR3 covers 15 residues. This CDR3 reads CASSLQPTRSDEQFF. CDR3 in DNA: TGCGCCAGCAGCCTCCAACCGACTAGGTCCGACGAGCAGTTCTTC.

J is TRBJ2-5 and V is TRBV14; D could derive from TRBD1 or TRBD2 (5 bases each). The DNA end is more similar to TRBJ2-7, so the J call may be wrong. CDR1 is SGHDN, CDR2 FVKESK, per germline. The CDR3 spans 14 residues. CDR3 protein: CASSPRDGPFEQYF. CDR3 in DNA: TGTGCCAGCAGCCCCCGGGACGGACCCTTCGAGCAGTACTTC.

This clonotype was detected only a few times. The gene calls are TRBV7-9 and TRBJ2-4; TRBD1 is a possible D gene (6 bases). V was trimmed by 5 bases and J by 0 bases, leaving 14 bases between them. Germline V lookup: CDR1 SEHNR, CDR2 FQNEAQ (reference sequence). This CDR3 is built from 16 residues. The CDR3 reads CASSPRTELAKNIQYF. CDR3 coding DNA: TGTGCCAGCAGCCCTAGGACAGAACTAGCCAAAAACATTCAGTACTTC.

The V gene is TRBV2, the J gene TRBJ2-1; D remains unclear. V lost 2 bases and J 5 bases, leaving 7 bases between the germline ends. Germline CDR1 SNHLY, CDR2 FYNNEI. The CDR3 runs to 13 residues. In nucleotides, the CDR3 is TGTGCCAGCAGTGAAAGGTGGGACAATGAGCAGTTCTTC. Protein: CASSERWDNEQFF.

The rearrangement uses TRBV7-2 and TRBJ1-2; 7 bases match TRBD1. This CDR3 has 16 residues. Germline loops: CDR1 SGHTA, CDR2 FQGNSA. The V segment lost 3 bases and the J segment 3 bases; nucleotides outside the gene matches: 10. CDR3 in amino acids: CASSFPDRDRDYGYTF. In DNA, the CDR3 is TGTGCCAGCAGCTTCCCCGACAGGGACCGAGACTATGGCTACACCTTC.

This clonotype was recorded a few times. The rearrangement joins TRBV21-1 to TRBJ2-7; the table's TRBD1 call for D was not verified on the DNA. TRBV21-1 constitutes a pseudogene. The CDR3 runs 14 residues. CDR3 protein: CASYPGRGSYEQYF. The CDR3 DNA is TGTGCCAGCTACCCCGGCAGAGGGTCCTACGAGCAGTACTTC.

The chain has TRBV4-2 and TRBJ2-1, with a possible D match to TRBD1 (7 bases). This CDR3 has 16 residues. Looked up from germline, CDR1 is LGHNA and CDR2 is YNFKEQ. V dropped 0 bases and J dropped 6 bases, with 15 bases sitting between them. CDR3 sequence: CASSQDDGGGGNEQFF. The CDR3 nucleotides read TGTGCCAGCAGCCAAGATGATGGAGGGGGCGGCAATGAGCAGTTCTTC.

V usage is TRBV5-1 and J usage is TRBJ1-2; no definite D call. CDR3 length: 16 residues. V lost 4 bases and J lost 0, with 16 bases in between. Per germline, CDR1 SGHRS and CDR2 YFSETQ. CDR3 in DNA: TGCGCCAGCAGCCCGCACCAAATGCTCGCTAACTATGGCTACACCTTC. Its protein is CASSPHQMLANYGYTF.

This clonotype was counted between two and nine times. The chain employs TRBV15 and TRBJ2-7; 8 bases are a match to TRBD1. This CDR3 region has 12 residues. The germline V gene encodes CDR1 LNHNV and CDR2 YYDKDF (reference sequence). Trimming removed 3 bases from V and 9 bases from J; junction bases left unmatched: 4. CDR3 sequence (DNA): TGTGCCACCAGCAGTGGACAGGGTCGGCAGTACTTC. It is translated as CATSSGQGRQYF.

The CDR3 reads CSARDSAPGSYNEQYF. CDR3 coding DNA: TGCAGTGCTAGAGATTCAGCCCCCGGCTCCTACAATGAGCAGTACTTC. V and J are TRBV20-1 and TRBJ2-1; no clear D. The DNA end is more similar to TRBJ2-7, so the J call may be wrong. Per germline, CDR1 DFQATT and CDR2 SNEGSKA (reference sequence). The CDR3 is made up of 16 amino acids.

This chain connects TRBV12-3 or TRBV12-4 to TRBJ1-2, with 8 bases aligning to TRBD1. The CDR3 is 18 amino acids. Trimming took 4 bases from V and 2 from J; bases not matched to a gene: 15. CDR3 nucleotide sequence: TGTGCCAGCAGTTCCCTTCCCCTAGGGGACAGGCAAAACTATGGCTACACCTTC. Its translation: CASSSLPLGDRQNYGYTF.

The rearrangement links TRBV6-5 to TRBJ2-1; 9 nucleotides match TRBD2. Losses at the gene ends were 6 bases for V and 6 bases for J; bases not matched to a gene: 9. This CDR3 has 15 residues. CDR1 and CDR2 (germline): MNHEY, SVGAGI. The CDR3 is CASSPGLAHGNEQFF. Here the CDR3 DNA reads TGTGCCAGCAGCCCGGGACTAGCCCATGGCAATGAGCAGTTCTTC.

This chain connects TRBV20-1 to TRBJ2-5, with 9 nucleotides matching TRBD1. The ends lost 1 base at V and 4 bases at J; junction bases unmatched: 7. This CDR3 contains 15 residues. Germline-derived CDR1 and CDR2 are DFQATT and SNEGSKA (reference sequence). CDR3 sequence: CSARGTGDVRETQYF. In DNA, the CDR3 is TGCAGTGCTAGAGGGACAGGGGATGTTAGAGAGACCCAGTACTTC.